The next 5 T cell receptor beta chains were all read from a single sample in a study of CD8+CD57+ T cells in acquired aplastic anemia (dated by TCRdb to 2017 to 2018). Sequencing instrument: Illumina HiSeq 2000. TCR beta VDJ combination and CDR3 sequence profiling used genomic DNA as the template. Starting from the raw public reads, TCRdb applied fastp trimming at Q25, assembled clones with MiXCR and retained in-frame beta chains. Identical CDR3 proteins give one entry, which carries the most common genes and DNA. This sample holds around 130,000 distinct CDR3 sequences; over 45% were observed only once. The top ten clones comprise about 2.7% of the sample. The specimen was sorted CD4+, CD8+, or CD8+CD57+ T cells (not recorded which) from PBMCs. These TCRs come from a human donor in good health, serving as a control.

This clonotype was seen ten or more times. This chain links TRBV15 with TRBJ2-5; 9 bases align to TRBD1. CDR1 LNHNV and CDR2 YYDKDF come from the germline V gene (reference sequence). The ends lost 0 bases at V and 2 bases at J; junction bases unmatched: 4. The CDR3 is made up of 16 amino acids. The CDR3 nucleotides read TGTGCCACCAGCAGAGATAAGGGGACAGGGCAAGAGACCCAGTACTTC. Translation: CATSRDKGTGQETQYF.

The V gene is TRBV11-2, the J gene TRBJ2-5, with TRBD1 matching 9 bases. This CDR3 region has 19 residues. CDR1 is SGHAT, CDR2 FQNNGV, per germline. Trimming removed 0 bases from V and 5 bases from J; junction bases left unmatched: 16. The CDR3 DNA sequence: TGTGCCAGCAGCTTAGAGGGGAGGATGAACAGGGGGCTCGCGGAGACCCAGTACTTC. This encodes CASSLEGRMNRGLAETQYF.

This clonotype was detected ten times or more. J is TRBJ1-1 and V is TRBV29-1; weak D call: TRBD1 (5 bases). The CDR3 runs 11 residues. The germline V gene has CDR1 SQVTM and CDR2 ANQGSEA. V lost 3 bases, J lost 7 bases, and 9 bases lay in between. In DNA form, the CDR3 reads TGCAGCGTTGATCGAGGGGTTGAAGCTTTCTTT. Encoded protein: CSVDRGVEAFF.

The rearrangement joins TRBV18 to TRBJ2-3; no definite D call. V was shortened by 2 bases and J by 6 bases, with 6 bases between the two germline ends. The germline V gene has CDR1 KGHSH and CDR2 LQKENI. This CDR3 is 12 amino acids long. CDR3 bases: TGTGCCAGCTCACCAATGATGGATACGCAGTATTTT. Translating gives CASSPMMDTQYF.

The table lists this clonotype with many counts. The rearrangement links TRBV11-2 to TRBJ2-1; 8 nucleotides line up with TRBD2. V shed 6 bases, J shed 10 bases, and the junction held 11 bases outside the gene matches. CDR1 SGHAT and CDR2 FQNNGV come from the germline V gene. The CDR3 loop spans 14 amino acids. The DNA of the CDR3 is TGTGCCAGCAGACCCCTGACGGGGGGGCCGGAGCAGTTCTTC. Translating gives CASRPLTGGPEQFF.